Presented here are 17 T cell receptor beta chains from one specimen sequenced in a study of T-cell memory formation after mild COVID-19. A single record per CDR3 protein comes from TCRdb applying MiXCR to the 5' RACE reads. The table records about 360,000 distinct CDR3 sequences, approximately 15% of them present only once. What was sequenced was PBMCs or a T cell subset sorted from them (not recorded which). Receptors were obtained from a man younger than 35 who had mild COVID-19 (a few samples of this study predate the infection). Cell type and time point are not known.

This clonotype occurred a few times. The CDR3 loop is CASSQEPRNAMPLHF. The CDR3 DNA is TGTGCCAGCAGCCAAGAACCGCGAAACGCTATGCCCCTCCACTTT. The chain joins TRBV9 to TRBJ1-6; no definite D call. In germline, CDR1 is SGDLS, CDR2 YYNGEE. The CDR3 sequence is 15 residues long. Trimming took off 4 bases at V and 13 bases at J, with 21 bases between the two ends.

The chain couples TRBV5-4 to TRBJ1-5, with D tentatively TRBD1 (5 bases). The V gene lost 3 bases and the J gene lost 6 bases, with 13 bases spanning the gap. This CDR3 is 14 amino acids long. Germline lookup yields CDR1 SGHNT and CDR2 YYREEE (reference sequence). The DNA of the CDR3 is TGTGCCAGCAGCTCGGACGGGGCCGGTCAGCCCCAGCATTTT. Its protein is CASSSDGAGQPQHF.

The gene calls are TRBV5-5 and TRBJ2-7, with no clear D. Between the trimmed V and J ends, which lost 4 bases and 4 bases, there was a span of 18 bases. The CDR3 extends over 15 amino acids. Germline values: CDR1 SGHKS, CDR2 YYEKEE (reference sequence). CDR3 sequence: CASSPSVDRDYEQYF. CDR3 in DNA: TGTGCCAGCAGCCCTAGTGTGGATAGGGATTACGAGCAGTACTTC.

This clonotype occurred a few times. In DNA form, the CDR3 reads TGTGCCAGCAGCCCGGCAGGGGGGAACTCCTACGAGCAGTACGTC. Protein: CASSPAGGNSYEQYV. This chain uses TRBV6-5 with TRBJ2-7; maybe TRBD1 (7 bases). The germline V and J ends were trimmed by 6 bases and 0 bases, with 15 bases remaining between them. The CDR3 contains 15 residues. CDR1 is MNHEY and CDR2 is SVGAGI in the germline V gene.

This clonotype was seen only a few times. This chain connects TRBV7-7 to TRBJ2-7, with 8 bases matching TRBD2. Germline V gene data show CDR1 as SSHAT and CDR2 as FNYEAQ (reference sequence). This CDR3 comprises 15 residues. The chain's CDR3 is CASSLQRLAPYEQYV. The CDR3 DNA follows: TGTGCTAGCAGCTTACAGCGACTAGCGCCCTACGAGCAGTACGTC.

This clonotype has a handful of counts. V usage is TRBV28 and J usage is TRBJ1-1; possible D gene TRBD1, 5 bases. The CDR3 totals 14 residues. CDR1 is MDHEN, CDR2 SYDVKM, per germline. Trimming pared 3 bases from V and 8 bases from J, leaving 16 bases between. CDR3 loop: CASSFLPPGGEAFF. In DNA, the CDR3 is TGTGCCAGCAGTTTCCTCCCCCCGGGGGGGGAAGCTTTCTTT.

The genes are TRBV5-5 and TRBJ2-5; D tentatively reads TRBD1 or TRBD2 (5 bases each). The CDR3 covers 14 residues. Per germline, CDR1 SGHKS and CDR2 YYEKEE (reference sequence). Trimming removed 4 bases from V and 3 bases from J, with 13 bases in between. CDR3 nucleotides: TGTGCCAGCAGCGCCTACAGAGGGGAAGAGACCCAGTACTTC. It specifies CASSAYRGEETQYF.

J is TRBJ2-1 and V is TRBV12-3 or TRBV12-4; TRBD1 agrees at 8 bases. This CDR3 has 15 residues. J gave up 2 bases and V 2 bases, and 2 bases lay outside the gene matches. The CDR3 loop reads CASSLNRGTYNEQFF. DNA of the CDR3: TGTGCCAGCAGTTTAAACAGGGGGACCTACAATGAGCAGTTCTTC.

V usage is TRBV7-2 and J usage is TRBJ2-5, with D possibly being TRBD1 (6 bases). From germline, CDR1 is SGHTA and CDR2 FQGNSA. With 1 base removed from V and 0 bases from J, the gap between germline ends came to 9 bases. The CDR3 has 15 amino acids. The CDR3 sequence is CASSLGTAYQETQYF. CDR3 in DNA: TGTGCCAGCAGCTTAGGGACAGCTTACCAAGAGACCCAGTACTTC.

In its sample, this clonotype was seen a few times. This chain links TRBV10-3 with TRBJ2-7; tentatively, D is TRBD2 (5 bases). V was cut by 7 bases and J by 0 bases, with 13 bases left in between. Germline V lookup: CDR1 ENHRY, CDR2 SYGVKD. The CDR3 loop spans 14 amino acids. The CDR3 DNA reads TGTGCCATCAACCCGGGGAGTAGCTCCTACGAGCAGTACTTC. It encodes CAINPGSSSYEQYF.

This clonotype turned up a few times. CDR3 nucleotide sequence: TGCGCCAGCAGCTGGGGGACAGCTACCACCTACGAGCAGTACTTC. Its protein product is CASSWGTATTYEQYF. V and J are TRBV5-1 and TRBJ2-7; 7 bases fit TRBD1. The CDR3 contains 15 residues. CDR1 is SGHRS, CDR2 YFSETQ, per germline. V was pared by 3 bases and J by 2 bases, with 8 bases of the junction left unmatched.

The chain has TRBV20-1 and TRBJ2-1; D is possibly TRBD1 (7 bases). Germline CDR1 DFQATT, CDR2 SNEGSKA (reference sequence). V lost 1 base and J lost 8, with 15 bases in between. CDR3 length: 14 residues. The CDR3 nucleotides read TGCAGTGCTAGAGGGGACCAGGGGGGAGATGAGCAGTTCTTC. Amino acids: CSARGDQGGDEQFF.

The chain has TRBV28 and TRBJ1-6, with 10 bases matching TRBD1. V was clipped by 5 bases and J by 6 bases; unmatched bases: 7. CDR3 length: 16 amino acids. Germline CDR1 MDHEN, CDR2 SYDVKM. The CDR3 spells CASSLRWTGGNSPLHF. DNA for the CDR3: TGTGCCAGCAGTCTTCGCTGGACAGGGGGTAATTCACCCCTCCACTTT.

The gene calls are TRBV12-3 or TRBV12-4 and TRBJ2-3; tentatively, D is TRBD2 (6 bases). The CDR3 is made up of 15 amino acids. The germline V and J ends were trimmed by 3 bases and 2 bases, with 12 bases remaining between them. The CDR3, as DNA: TGTGCCAGCAGTTTGCGGCGGGGCCTCACAGATACGCAGTATTTT. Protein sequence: CASSLRRGLTDTQYF.

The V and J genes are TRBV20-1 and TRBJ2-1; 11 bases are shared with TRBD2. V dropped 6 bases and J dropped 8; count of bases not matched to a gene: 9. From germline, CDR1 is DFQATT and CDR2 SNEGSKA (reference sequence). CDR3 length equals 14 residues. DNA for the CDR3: TGCAGTGCCGATAGCGGGGGGGCCTCGTATGAGCAGTTCTTC. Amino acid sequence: CSADSGGASYEQFF.

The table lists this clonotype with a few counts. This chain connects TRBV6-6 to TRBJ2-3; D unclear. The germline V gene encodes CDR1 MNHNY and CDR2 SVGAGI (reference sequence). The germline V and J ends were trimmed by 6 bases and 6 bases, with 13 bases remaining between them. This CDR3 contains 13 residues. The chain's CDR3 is CASRRDPPDTQYF. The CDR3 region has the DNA TGTGCCAGCAGACGTGACCCGCCGGATACGCAGTATTTT.

The CDR3 here is CASSIPSGVPGELFF. DNA for the CDR3: TGCGCCAGCAGCATCCCTAGCGGGGTACCCGGGGAGCTGTTTTTT. The V gene is TRBV5-1, the J gene TRBJ2-2, with 9 bases fitting TRBD2. The CDR3 covers 15 residues. The germline CDR1 and CDR2 sequences are SGHRS and YFSETQ. V trimming: 4 bases; J trimming: 6 bases; junction bases outside the gene matches: 7.